This T cell receptor beta chain was sequenced for a study of OX40 agonist ivuxolimab in advanced cancers. Broader study findings: CD8+ T cells showed, on average, more clonal expansion than CD4+ cells. The work left the antigen specificity of expanded peripheral T cells undetermined.

Notes on this clone: Its antigen is still unknown.

The data were produced by immunoSEQ multiplex PCR, yet TCRdb's version contains in-frame clones alone and is incomplete. The table has 50,000 to 65,000 clones, around 90% seen once. The CDR3 consists of 14 residues. Trimming removed 2 bases at V and 0 bases at J, with 8 bases between. Per the germline V gene, CDR1 is MDHEN and CDR2 is SYDVKM. The source material was CD4+ or CD8+ T cells sorted from blood, sampled in a trial of the OX40 agonist ivuxolimab. The receptor comes from an adult with an advanced solid tumor such as melanoma, head and neck, liver or kidney cancer. The chain combines TRBV28 with TRBJ2-7, with TRBD1 as a possible D gene (6 bases). CDR3 sequence (DNA): TGTGCCAGCAGTTTAGGGACACACTCCTACGAGCAGTACTTC. Translation gives CASSLGTHSYEQYF.